Listed below are T cell receptor beta chains from one sample, sequenced in a study of blood T cell repertoires in COVID-19. Sequencing was performed with immunoSEQ multiplex PCR; in TCRdb, only in-frame clones are kept and a portion is missing. The table includes 150,000 to 200,000 clones, around 77% detected once. The specimen sequenced was peripheral blood. These receptors all stem from a man between 65 and 85 years old with active or convalescent COVID-19. Each CDR3 is given with its conserved first and last residue. The D gene is left open where the match is weak. Expanded clones get a size class; other rows say once, few or many, or leave the size out.

J: TRBJ1-1
size: NA
V: TRBV28
D: NA
DNA: TGTGCCACCGATAAGACCCACAGGAATGAAGCTTTCTTT
CDR3: CATDKTHRNEAFF

J: TRBJ1-5
size: NA
V: TRBV2
D: NA
DNA: TGTGCCAGCTCGATTGAGCCCGATAGCAATCAGCCCCAGCATTTT
CDR3: CASSIEPDSNQPQHF

J: TRBJ2-1
size: NA
V: TRBV10-2
D: NA
DNA: TGCGCCAGCAGCCCCAGTCGCTCCTACAATGAGCAGTTCTTC
CDR3: CASSPSRSYNEQFF

J: TRBJ1-2
size: few
V: TRBV21-1
D: NA
DNA: TGTGCCAGCAGCCATTGGACAGGGGGAGGCTACACCTTC
CDR3: CASSHWTGGGYTF

J: TRBJ2-1
size: few
V: TRBV27
D: NA
DNA: TGTGCCAGCAGTCCTAGCGACTCCTACAATGAGCAGTTCTTC
CDR3: CASSPSDSYNEQFF

J: TRBJ1-2
size: NA
V: TRBV19
D: TRBD1
DNA: TGTGCCAGTAGGGTACAGGGGGGCTTCTATGGCTACACCTTC
CDR3: CASRVQGGFYGYTF

J: TRBJ2-7
size: few
V: TRBV5-6
D: NA
DNA: TGTGCCAGCAGCTTGAACACAGCCCACGAGCAGTACTTC
CDR3: CASSLNTAHEQYF

J: TRBJ1-1
size: NA
V: TRBV5-6
D: NA
DNA: TGTGCCAGCAGCTTTTATGGGCGCACGGTGGCTGAAGCTTTCTTT
CDR3: CASSFYGRTVAEAFF

J: TRBJ1-1
size: NA
V: TRBV25-1
D: TRBD1
DNA: TGTGCCAGCAGTGCCTGGGACAGGGGGAAGGACACTGAAGCTTTCTTT
CDR3: CASSAWDRGKDTEAFF

J: TRBJ2-3
size: NA
V: TRBV30
D: NA
DNA: TGTGCCTGGAGGGCGGGAAGCGCAGATACGCAGTATTTT
CDR3: CAWRAGSADTQYF

J: TRBJ1-5
size: NA
V: TRBV19
D: NA
DNA: TGTGCCACTCAGGGGTCGCTAAATCAGCCCCAGCATTTT
CDR3: CATQGSLNQPQHF

J: TRBJ1-2
size: NA
V: TRBV7-2
D: TRBD1
DNA: TGTGCCAGCAGCTCCAGCGGACAGGGAAACTATGGCTACACCTTC
CDR3: CASSSSGQGNYGYTF

J: TRBJ1-3
size: NA
V: TRBV6-5
D: NA
DNA: TGTGCCAGCAGTTACTCGATCGGCGGCCCTGGAAACACCATATATTTT
CDR3: CASSYSIGGPGNTIYF

J: TRBJ2-2
size: NA
V: TRBV3-1/TRBV3-2
D: NA
DNA: TGTGCCGCCGGCGGGACCGCGGAGACCGGGGAGCTGTTTTTT
CDR3: CAAGGTAETGELFF

J: TRBJ1-2
size: many
V: TRBV1
D: NA
DNA: TGCACCAGCAGCCAAGATCCCGGACAGAAGCCCAATTCACCCTATGGCTACACCTTC
CDR3: CTSSQDPGQKPNSPYGYTF

J: TRBJ1-5
size: NA
V: TRBV6-8
D: NA
DNA: TGTGCCAGCAGTGCCGGGGTAGATCAGCCCCAGCATTTT
CDR3: CASSAGVDQPQHF

J: TRBJ2-7
size: NA
V: TRBV7-8
D: TRBD1
DNA: TGTGCCAGCGAAAAAGGGACAGGGGGCTACGAGCAGTACTTC
CDR3: CASEKGTGGYEQYF

J: TRBJ2-7
size: few
V: TRBV28
D: TRBD1
DNA: TGTGCCAGCAGCCCTTATCGACAGGGGCAGTACTTC
CDR3: CASSPYRQGQYF

J: TRBJ1-3
size: few
V: TRBV5-1
D: NA
DNA: TGCGCCAGCAGCCCCAGTACCTCTGGAAACACCATATATTTT
CDR3: CASSPSTSGNTIYF

J: TRBJ2-7
size: NA
V: TRBV19
D: TRBD1
DNA: TGTCCCGGATGGTGGACAGGACGCTCCTACGAGCAGTACTTC
CDR3: CPGWWTGRSYEQYF

J: TRBJ1-2
size: NA
V: TRBV28
D: TRBD1
DNA: TGTGCCAGCAGTTTTCCCGCAGGGGGCGGAAACTATGGCTACACCTTC
CDR3: CASSFPAGGGNYGYTF

J: TRBJ2-5
size: NA
V: TRBV5-1
D: NA
DNA: TGCGCCAGCAGCTGGCAGGGGCTGGTAGAAGAGACCCAGTACTTC
CDR3: CASSWQGLVEETQYF

J: TRBJ2-7
size: NA
V: TRBV30
D: NA
DNA: TGTGCCTGGAGTGTACCCCCTAGCTACGAGCAGTACTTC
CDR3: CAWSVPPSYEQYF

J: TRBJ1-2
size: few
V: TRBV9
D: TRBD1
DNA: TGTGCCAGCAGCGCTCCGGGACAGGGGTCTTATGGCTACACCTTC
CDR3: CASSAPGQGSYGYTF

J: TRBJ2-5
size: NA
V: TRBV4-1
D: TRBD2
DNA: TGCGCCAGCAGCCAAGAGCCCCTGCATCTAGCGGGAGGCGAGACCCAGTACTTC
CDR3: CASSQEPLHLAGGETQYF

J: TRBJ2-5
size: few
V: TRBV4-1
D: TRBD2
DNA: TGCGCCAGCAGCCTAAGGGCTAGCGGGGGGTTGGAGACCCAGTACTTC
CDR3: CASSLRASGGLETQYF

J: TRBJ1-2
size: NA
V: TRBV14
D: NA
DNA: TGTGCCAGCAGCCAACAGGCAATATTAAGCTACACCTTC
CDR3: CASSQQAILSYTF

J: TRBJ1-2
size: NA
V: TRBV10-3
D: TRBD1
DNA: TGTGCCATCAGTGGTCCGGGACAGGGCTTAAGCGGCTACACCTTC
CDR3: CAISGPGQGLSGYTF

J: TRBJ2-1
size: once
V: TRBV30
D: TRBD2
DNA: TGTGCCTGGAGAGACCGTGTTGCTCTAGCGGGAACCAGCAATGAGCAGTTCTTC
CDR3: CAWRDRVALAGTSNEQFF

J: TRBJ2-5
size: NA
V: TRBV14
D: TRBD2
DNA: TGTGCCAGCAGCCCCGGGGGGGCCCCGGAGACCCAGTACTTC
CDR3: CASSPGGAPETQYF

J: TRBJ1-3
size: NA
V: TRBV4-2
D: NA
DNA: TGTGCCAGCAGCCAAGATGGGGGCGACACCATATATTTT
CDR3: CASSQDGGDTIYF

J: TRBJ1-3
size: NA
V: TRBV3-1/TRBV3-2
D: NA
DNA: TGTGCCAGCGGAGTCAGCTCTGGAAACACCATATATTTT
CDR3: CASGVSSGNTIYF

J: TRBJ2-7
size: NA
V: TRBV2
D: TRBD1
DNA: TGTGCCAGCAAGGGACAGGGGATATACGAGCAGTACTTC
CDR3: CASKGQGIYEQYF

J: TRBJ2-7
size: NA
V: TRBV2
D: NA
DNA: TGTGCCAGCAAACTGAACAGCGAGCAGTACTTC
CDR3: CASKLNSEQYF

J: TRBJ2-3
size: NA
V: TRBV6-5
D: TRBD2
DNA: TGTGCCCTGCGGGGGGGCGGCACAGATACGCAGTATTTT
CDR3: CALRGGGTDTQYF

J: TRBJ2-1
size: NA
V: TRBV14
D: TRBD2
DNA: TGTGCCAGCAGCCGAGCGGGGGCGAGCTCCTACAATGAGCAGTTCTTC
CDR3: CASSRAGASSYNEQFF

J: TRBJ2-7
size: NA
V: TRBV7-8
D: NA
DNA: TGTGCCAGCAGCCCAACGAGATCGACAGGTTTCTACGAGCAGTACTTC
CDR3: CASSPTRSTGFYEQYF

J: TRBJ2-7
size: NA
V: TRBV10-1
D: NA
DNA: TGCGCCAGCAGTGATATTACGAGGCAGTACTTC
CDR3: CASSDITRQYF

J: TRBJ1-6
size: NA
V: TRBV15
D: NA
DNA: TGTGCCACCAGCAGAGATGGTAGCTCCTATAATTCACCCCTCCACTTT
CDR3: CATSRDGSSYNSPLHF

J: TRBJ2-5
size: NA
V: TRBV6-1
D: NA
DNA: TGTGCCAGCAGTGAAGCGATTGGGGGGACAGCACAAGAGACCCAGTACTTC
CDR3: CASSEAIGGTAQETQYF

J: TRBJ1-5
size: NA
V: TRBV4-1
D: NA
DNA: TGCGCCAGCAGCCAAGAGGACCCTCGACAGGCCCGGGCCCAGCATTTT
CDR3: CASSQEDPRQARAQHF

J: TRBJ1-4
size: once
V: TRBV13
D: NA
DNA: TGTGCCAGCAGCTTAGGCCAGGGAGGGGAAAAACTGTTTTTT
CDR3: CASSLGQGGEKLFF